What follows are 16 T cell receptor beta chains derived from one specimen sequenced in a study of blood T cell repertoires in COVID-19. Profiled with immunoSEQ multiplex PCR; TCRdb holds only in-frame clones, not every one. Found here are 130,000 to 150,000 clones, around 85% of them singletons; the top ten hold 6.2%. The source material was PBMCs or T cells enriched from blood (not recorded which). The receptor source for this set is a woman in her thirties or forties who had recovered from COVID-19.

The count of this clone is one. This chain uses TRBV6-5 with TRBJ2-5; TRBD1 agrees at 8 bases. The CDR3 consists of 14 residues. Germline assignment: CDR1 MNHEY and CDR2 SVGAGI. With 6 bases clipped from V and 2 bases from J, the junction kept 5 bases outside the gene matches. The CDR3 sequence is CASRLTGAQETQYF. CDR3 in DNA: TGTGCCAGCAGACTGACAGGGGCTCAAGAGACCCAGTACTTC.

The J gene is TRBJ1-5, the V gene TRBV2, with 11 positions matching TRBD1. Germline-derived CDR1 and CDR2 are SNHLY and FYNNEI. The CDR3 covers 14 residues. The junction had 3 bases not matched to a gene; V was cut back by 8 bases and J by 3 bases. The CDR3 sequence is CASGTGGVNQPQHF. CDR3 coding DNA: TGTGCCAGCGGGACAGGGGGTGTCAATCAGCCCCAGCATTTT.

The V gene is TRBV27, the J gene TRBJ1-6; D unresolved. V dropped 7 bases and J dropped 9 bases, with 19 bases sitting between them. The CDR3 has 15 residues. Germline values: CDR1 MNHEY, CDR2 SMNVEV (reference sequence). The CDR3 nucleotides read TGTGCCAGCAAACTGGGCCCTAATACTGCTTCACCCCTCCACTTT. Translation: CASKLGPNTASPLHF.

This rearrangement joins TRBV4-1 to TRBJ2-1; D is uncertain. The CDR3 has 15 residues. Germline CDR1 is MGHRA and CDR2 is YSYEKL. V lost 1 base, J lost 2 bases, and 9 bases lay in between. The CDR3 protein is CASSQVRQTYNEQFF. The CDR3 DNA follows: TGCGCCAGCAGCCAAGTGAGGCAGACCTACAATGAGCAGTTCTTC.

The V gene is TRBV3-1 (or the pseudogene TRBV3-2), the J gene TRBJ2-3, with D uncertain. There are 14 residues in the CDR3. Germline CDR1 is LGHDT and CDR2 is YNNKEL (reference sequence). Trimming cost V 4 bases and J 2 bases, with 10 bases left between them. The DNA of the CDR3 is TGTGCCAGCAGCCGAACACCCGTCACAGATACGCAGTATTTT. It encodes CASSRTPVTDTQYF.

The chain carries TRBV6-6 and TRBJ1-5; perhaps TRBD1 as D (5 bases). In germline, CDR1 is MNHNY, CDR2 SVGAGI (reference sequence). The CDR3 length is 16 residues. Trimming cost V 7 bases and J 5 bases, with 21 bases left between them. CDR3 loop: CASNDPGIGADQPQHF. In nucleotides, the CDR3 is TGTGCCAGCAACGACCCGGGTATAGGGGCGGATCAGCCCCAGCATTTT.

The chain carries TRBV11-3 and TRBJ1-1; 7 bases are a match to TRBD1. This CDR3 spans 13 amino acids. With 5 bases clipped from V and 5 bases from J, the junction kept 5 bases outside the gene matches. In germline, CDR1 is SGHNT, CDR2 YENEEA. The CDR3 sequence is CASSRDRGTEAFF. Written as DNA, the CDR3 is TGTGCCAGCAGCCGGGACAGAGGGACTGAAGCTTTCTTT.

This chain connects TRBV19 to TRBJ1-1, with D possibly being TRBD1 (5 bases). Per the germline V gene, CDR1 is LNHDA and CDR2 is SQIVND (reference sequence). CDR3 length: 14 residues. Trimming pared 5 bases from V and 4 bases from J, leaving 14 bases between. The chain's CDR3 is CASSPPRVSTEAFF. The CDR3 coding sequence is TGTGCCAGTAGTCCTCCCAGGGTGTCCACTGAAGCTTTCTTT.

This chain's CDR3 is CASSLDRVGSEQYF. For the CDR3, the DNA is TGTGCCAGCAGCCTGGACAGGGTAGGTAGCGAGCAGTACTTC. This chain uses TRBV5-6 with TRBJ2-7, with 8 nucleotides matching TRBD1. With V trimmed by 4 bases and J by 6 bases, 9 bases remained unmatched. This CDR3 is built from 14 residues. Germline lookup yields CDR1 SGHDT and CDR2 YYEEEE.

This rearrangement joins TRBV9 to TRBJ1-6; 11 nucleotides line up with TRBD1. Germline V gives CDR1 SGDLS, CDR2 YYNGEE. With 3 bases clipped from V and 9 bases from J, the junction kept 2 bases outside the gene matches. The CDR3 totals 14 residues. CDR3 sequence: CASSAGQGASPLHF. The CDR3 DNA is TGTGCCAGCAGCGCCGGACAGGGGGCTTCACCCCTCCACTTT.

This clone was observed a single time. This chain connects TRBV9 to TRBJ2-7; 7 positions agree with TRBD2. The germline gives CDR1 SGDLS, CDR2 YYNGEE. V dropped 4 bases and J dropped 3; count of bases not matched to a gene: 13. The CDR3 is 16 residues long. The CDR3 sequence is CASSPQRGGSNYEQYF. CDR3 DNA: TGTGCCAGCAGCCCTCAGCGGGGAGGATCGAACTACGAGCAGTACTTC.

There are a few counts of this clone. This chain joins TRBV5-4 and TRBJ2-1, with D possibly matching TRBD1 (5 bases). The V and J ends lost 4 bases and 5 bases respectively, with 7 bases between them. The CDR3 runs 12 residues. Germline V lookup: CDR1 SGHNT, CDR2 YYREEE (reference sequence). The CDR3 sequence: CASSLGDNEQFF. As DNA, the CDR3 is TGTGCCAGCAGCCTAGGGGACAATGAGCAGTTCTTC.

The rearrangement links TRBV6-1 to TRBJ1-6; TRBD1 might be the D (5 bases). Germline CDR1 and CDR2: MNHNS and SASEGT. The CDR3 totals 16 residues. Trimming pared 4 bases from V and 9 bases from J, leaving 19 bases between. The CDR3 loop reads CASSVTVQGKGSPLHF. In DNA, the CDR3 is TGTGCCAGCAGTGTTACCGTCCAGGGAAAGGGTTCACCCCTCCACTTT.

The chain employs TRBV7-9 and TRBJ2-1; perhaps TRBD2 as D (6 bases). The CDR3 sequence is 17 residues long. Germline loops: CDR1 SEHNR, CDR2 FQNEAQ (reference sequence). V lost 1 base and J lost 5, with 18 bases in between. The CDR3 nucleotides are TGTGCCAGCAGCTTAGTTGGCGGGATAAGAAACGACAATGAGCAGTTCTTC. This translates into CASSLVGGIRNDNEQFF.

The J gene is TRBJ1-3, the V gene TRBV10-3; D may be TRBD1 (5 bases). Germline V lookup: CDR1 ENHRY, CDR2 SYGVKD. The ends were cut back, 3 bases at V and 0 bases at J, with 9 bases in the middle. This CDR3 region has 15 residues. The CDR3 DNA reads TGTGCCATCAGTGAAGGGCAGGGCTCTGGAAACACCATATATTTT. It codes for CAISEGQGSGNTIYF.

This clone was seen once. The V and J genes are TRBV30 and TRBJ1-1; TRBD1 might be the D (5 bases). Germline lookup yields CDR1 GTSNPN and CDR2 SVGIG (reference sequence). Trimming shortened V by 4 bases and J by 0 bases, and 9 bases separated the two germline ends. This CDR3 has 13 residues. The CDR3 here is CAWNTGLNTEAFF. The CDR3 DNA sequence: TGTGCCTGGAATACAGGTCTGAACACTGAAGCTTTCTTT.